The rows below give T cell receptor beta chains drawn from one sample of a study of cytomegalovirus exposure and HLA in healthy donors. Clones were read by immunoSEQ multiplex PCR, and TCRdb kept only the in-frame ones, dropping some. In all, the sample yields 95,000 to 110,000 clones. Sequencing used PBMCs. The receptor source for this set is a middle-aged man in good health and CMV-seronegative. The CDR3 runs from the conserved cysteine through the conserved F or W. Fields, in order: D gene, V gene, J gene, CDR3 protein, CDR3 DNA. D genes are given only for firm matches.

d_call: TRBD2
v_call: TRBV2
j_call: TRBJ2-7
cdr3_aa: CASSEGGGAGEQYF
cdr3_nt: TGTGCCAGCAGTGAGGGCGGGGGGGCTGGTGAGCAGTACTTC

d_call: TRBD1
v_call: TRBV5-1
j_call: TRBJ2-2
cdr3_aa: CASSPGQGGGELFF
cdr3_nt: TGCGCCAGCAGCCCGGGACAGGGAGGCGGGGAGCTGTTTTTT

d_call: TRBD1
v_call: TRBV28
j_call: TRBJ2-7
cdr3_aa: CASSSGQSYEQYF
cdr3_nt: TGTGCCAGCAGTTCGGGACAGAGCTACGAGCAGTACTTC

d_call: TRBD1
v_call: TRBV7-9
j_call: TRBJ1-1
cdr3_aa: CASSHGERTGPAEAFF
cdr3_nt: TGTGCCAGCAGCCACGGAGAAAGGACAGGGCCGGCTGAAGCTTTCTTT

d_call: TRBD2
v_call: TRBV30
j_call: TRBJ2-7
cdr3_aa: CACGGRAIYEQYF
cdr3_nt: TGTGCCTGCGGCGGGAGGGCCATCTACGAGCAGTACTTC

d_call: TRBD2
v_call: TRBV19
j_call: TRBJ2-2
cdr3_aa: CASKEAGVGTGELFF
cdr3_nt: TGTGCCAGTAAAGAGGCGGGGGTCGGCACCGGGGAGCTGTTTTTT

d_call: TRBD1
v_call: TRBV2
j_call: TRBJ1-4
cdr3_aa: CASRPGTGDEKLFF
cdr3_nt: TGTGCCAGCCGACCCGGGACAGGGGATGAAAAACTGTTTTTT

d_call: NA
v_call: TRBV5-1
j_call: TRBJ1-1
cdr3_aa: CASSLEGVVGTEAFF
cdr3_nt: TGCGCCAGCAGCTTGGAAGGGGTGGTTGGCACTGAAGCTTTCTTT

d_call: TRBD2
v_call: TRBV5-1
j_call: TRBJ2-3
cdr3_aa: CASQLGLASTDTQYF
cdr3_nt: TGCGCAAGCCAGCTGGGACTAGCTAGCACAGATACGCAGTATTTT

d_call: TRBD2
v_call: TRBV6-1
j_call: TRBJ2-5
cdr3_aa: CASSGRTSGGATETQYF
cdr3_nt: TGTGCCAGCAGTGGCCGGACTAGCGGGGGGGCAACCGAGACCCAGTACTTC

d_call: TRBD2
v_call: TRBV5-1
j_call: TRBJ2-3
cdr3_aa: CASSFGGYTDTQYF
cdr3_nt: TGCGCCAGCAGCTTCGGGGGGTACACAGATACGCAGTATTTT

d_call: NA
v_call: TRBV12-2
j_call: TRBJ2-7
cdr3_aa: CASRLGLGQFGNEQYF
cdr3_nt: TGTGCAAGTCGCTTAGGTTTGGGACAGTTCGGAAACGAGCAGTACTTC

d_call: TRBD1
v_call: TRBV11-2
j_call: TRBJ1-2
cdr3_aa: CASSSPMTGGDYGYTF
cdr3_nt: TGTGCCAGCAGCTCCCCGATGACAGGGGGGGACTATGGCTACACCTTC

d_call: TRBD1
v_call: TRBV7-2
j_call: TRBJ1-2
cdr3_aa: CASSKDRMNYGYTF
cdr3_nt: TGTGCCAGCAGCAAGGACAGGATGAACTATGGCTACACCTTC

d_call: TRBD1
v_call: TRBV10-2
j_call: TRBJ1-2
cdr3_aa: CASSESGRGPSSRYGYTF
cdr3_nt: TGCGCCAGCAGTGAAAGCGGCAGGGGGCCTTCCTCCCGGTATGGCTACACCTTC

d_call: NA
v_call: TRBV27
j_call: TRBJ1-6
cdr3_aa: CASTQGRGRSYNSPLHF
cdr3_nt: TGTGCCAGCACTCAAGGGCGGGGACGCTCCTATAATTCACCCCTCCACTTT

d_call: NA
v_call: TRBV28
j_call: TRBJ2-7
cdr3_aa: CASSPSGSSYEQYF
cdr3_nt: TGTGCCAGCAGCCCCTCGGGGAGTTCCTACGAGCAGTACTTC

d_call: TRBD1
v_call: TRBV28
j_call: TRBJ1-4
cdr3_aa: CASSSPQGGNEKLFF
cdr3_nt: TGTGCCAGCAGCTCACCCCAGGGGGGAAATGAAAAACTGTTTTTT

d_call: TRBD1
v_call: TRBV28
j_call: TRBJ1-5
cdr3_aa: CASSPRQGAVNQPQHF
cdr3_nt: TGTGCCAGCAGTCCGAGACAGGGGGCCGTTAATCAGCCCCAGCATTTT

d_call: NA
v_call: TRBV28
j_call: TRBJ1-6
cdr3_aa: CASSWRPSGSPLHF
cdr3_nt: TGTGCCAGCAGTTGGAGGCCAAGTGGGTCACCCCTCCACTTT

d_call: NA
v_call: TRBV28
j_call: TRBJ1-5
cdr3_aa: CASSPLGREGSNQPQHF
cdr3_nt: TGTGCCAGCAGTCCCCTCGGGAGGGAGGGGAGCAATCAGCCCCAGCATTTT

d_call: NA
v_call: TRBV7-6
j_call: TRBJ2-7
cdr3_aa: CASSLNGDYEQYF
cdr3_nt: TGTGCCAGCAGCTTGAACGGGGACTACGAGCAGTACTTC